The 24 T cell receptor beta chains below all came from one sample that was sequenced in a study of identical twins (TCRdb year 2016). Libraries were constructed by 5' RACE. For sequencing, an Illumina HiSeq 2000 was employed. TCRdb cleaned the public reads at Q25 with fastp, built clones with MiXCR and kept in-frame beta chains. Each record represents a unique CDR3 protein, reported with the most common genes and DNA among its rows. The sample table records under 800,000 distinct CDR3 sequences; around 20% of these occur just once. Of the sample, 4% to 5.5% falls within the top ten clones. The sample was also linked to a second study, of T cells expressing NK-cell markers.

Sequencing was done on a sample of PBMCs. Every receptor here comes from a woman aged 18-29 years in good health.

In this sample, this clonotype turned up many times. The chain couples TRBV5-1 to TRBJ1-6, with unresolved D. The germline V gene encodes CDR1 SGHRS and CDR2 YFSETQ. This CDR3 spans 14 amino acids. The V end lost 0 bases, the J end lost 6 bases, and 7 bases lay between the germline ends. The CDR3 is CASSLGAPNSPLHF. Here the CDR3 DNA reads TGCGCCAGCAGCTTGGGGGCACCTAATTCACCCCTCCACTTT.

This clonotype has a handful of counts. An end of the junction differs from the germline gene, which may be a read error. The J gene is TRBJ2-7, the V gene TRBV20-1; 11 bases are shared with TRBD2. Germline assignment: CDR1 DFQATT and CDR2 SNEGSKA (reference sequence). The CDR3 is 14 amino acids. Here the CDR3 DNA reads TGCAGTGCTAGACTAGCGGGGGGCTCCTTCGAGCAGTACTTC. Its translation is CSARLAGGSFEQYF.

In its sample, this clonotype was seen a few times. CDR3 amino acids: CASGDSRSYNEQFF. CDR3 DNA: TGTGCCAGCGGGGACTCCCGCTCCTACAATGAGCAGTTCTTC. The chain employs TRBV6-1 and TRBJ2-1; maybe TRBD2 (6 bases). CDR3 size: 14 residues. Trimming cost V 8 bases and J 0 bases, with 11 bases left between them. Germline CDR1 and CDR2: MNHNS and SASEGT.

As regards this clonotype: At one boundary the junction diverges from the germline segment, which might be a read error. This sequence joins TRBV5-5 and TRBJ2-3; 8 nucleotides align to TRBD2. Germline V lookup: CDR1 SGHKS, CDR2 YYEKEE (reference sequence). CDR3 length: 15 amino acids. CDR3: CAISAGTRFTDTQYF. CDR3 coding DNA: TGTGCCATCAGCGCCGGGACTAGATTCACAGATACGCAGTATTTT.

This clonotype was seen only a few times. The chain couples TRBV7-2 to TRBJ1-5; D is undetermined. This CDR3 has 14 amino acids. The V gene lost 1 base and the J gene lost 4 bases, with 8 bases spanning the gap. CDR1 is SGHTA and CDR2 is FQGNSA in the germline V gene. In DNA, the CDR3 is TGTGCCAGCAGCTTAGAATATTGGAATCAGCCCCAGCATTTT. This translates into CASSLEYWNQPQHF. The complete variable domain, with remaining parts taken from reference TRBV7-2 and TRBJ1-5, reads GAGVSQSPSNKVTEKGKDVELRCDPISGHTALYWYRQSLGQGLEFLIYFQGNSAPDKSGLPSDRFSAERTGGSVSTLTIQRTQQEDSAVYLCASSLEYWNQPQHFGDGTRLSIL.

In this sample, this clonotype turned up a few times. The chain carries TRBV15 and TRBJ2-3; 9 positions agree with TRBD2. The germline V gene has CDR1 LNHNV and CDR2 YYDKDF (reference sequence). Trimming at V came to 2 bases and at J to 2 bases, leaving 5 bases not matched to a gene. The CDR3 is made up of 16 amino acids. The CDR3 DNA reads TGTGCCACCAGCAGATCCCTAGCGGGAAACACAGATACGCAGTATTTT. The encoded protein is CATSRSLAGNTDTQYF.

V usage is TRBV27 and J usage is TRBJ1-2, with D tentatively TRBD1 (6 bases). The CDR3 loop spans 12 amino acids. Trimming pared 0 bases from V and 9 bases from J, leaving 8 bases between. Looked up from germline, CDR1 is MNHEY and CDR2 is SMNVEV (reference sequence). Here the CDR3 reads CASSLSGGRYTF. For the CDR3, the DNA is TGTGCCAGCAGTTTATCAGGGGGTCGCTACACCTTC.

This clonotype was recorded a few times. J is TRBJ2-7 and V is TRBV6-2 or TRBV6-3, with 8 positions matching TRBD1. V dropped 5 bases and J dropped 8; count of bases not matched to a gene: 8. The CDR3 extends over 13 amino acids. Per the germline V gene, CDR1 is MNHEY and CDR2 is SVGEGT. Written as DNA, the CDR3 is TGTGCCAGCAGTCCGGGGACAGGAAGGCAGCAGTACTTC. Translation gives CASSPGTGRQQYF.

This clonotype was observed a few times. The chain combines TRBV6-1 with TRBJ2-7; TRBD1 might be the D (6 bases). This CDR3 comprises 13 residues. V shed 5 bases and J shed 0 bases, with 8 bases lying between them. Germline CDR1 is MNHNS and CDR2 is SASEGT. In DNA form, the CDR3 reads TGTGCCAGCAGTCGACAGGCCTCCTACGAGCAGTACTTC. This translates into CASSRQASYEQYF.

CDR3 region: CASRSWSGEATQYF. Written as DNA, the CDR3 is TGCGCCAGCAGGTCTTGGTCGGGGGAGGCTACGCAGTATTTT. The chain uses TRBV5-1 and TRBJ2-3, with a possible D match to TRBD2 (6 bases). This CDR3 is built from 14 residues. The V gene lost 5 bases and the J gene lost 8 bases, with 18 bases spanning the gap. Germline V lookup: CDR1 SGHRS, CDR2 YFSETQ.

The genes are TRBV9 and TRBJ2-1; 10 bases align to TRBD2. J lost 8 bases, V lost 0 bases, and 8 bases had no gene match. CDR1 and CDR2 (germline): SGDLS, YYNGEE. The CDR3 covers 16 residues. This CDR3 is CASSVDSGRAGDEQFF. CDR3 in DNA: TGTGCCAGCAGCGTAGACAGCGGGAGGGCCGGGGATGAGCAGTTCTTC.

The gene calls are TRBV20-1 and TRBJ2-3; 8 bases match TRBD2. V dropped 6 bases and J dropped 1; count of bases not matched to a gene: 9. Germline CDR1 DFQATT, CDR2 SNEGSKA (reference sequence). The CDR3 has 15 residues. The DNA of the CDR3 is TGCAGTGCCAGACAAGCGGGGGCGGGCACAGATACGCAGTATTTT. Translating it yields CSARQAGAGTDTQYF.

In its sample, this clonotype was seen a few times. J is TRBJ2-7 and V is TRBV7-2, with a weak D call TRBD1 (6 bases). The CDR3 extends over 16 amino acids. From germline, CDR1 is SGHTA and CDR2 FQGNSA. Trimming took 0 bases from V and 1 from J, leaving 13 bases between them. Here the CDR3 DNA reads TGTGCCAGCAGCTTAGCGGGGACACTAGGATCCTACGAGCAGTACTTC. This encodes CASSLAGTLGSYEQYF. The full variable domain, in which reference TRBV7-2 and TRBJ2-7 provide the parts outside the CDR3, is GAGVSQSPSNKVTEKGKDVELRCDPISGHTALYWYRQSLGQGLEFLIYFQGNSAPDKSGLPSDRFSAERTGGSVSTLTIQRTQQEDSAVYLCASSLAGTLGSYEQYFGPGTRLTVT.

This clonotype was recorded a few times. V usage is TRBV7-8 and J usage is TRBJ2-7, with 8 positions matching TRBD2. Germline V gene data show CDR1 as SGHVS and CDR2 as FQNEAQ. J gave up 6 bases and V 5 bases, and 9 bases lay outside the gene matches. The CDR3 has 14 amino acids. The CDR3 region is CASSNTGTRGEQYF. DNA for the CDR3: TGTGCCAGCAGCAACACCGGGACTAGGGGCGAGCAGTACTTC.

This chain links TRBV2 with TRBJ2-5; 7 bases map to TRBD2. Germline V gene lookup returns CDR1 SNHLY and CDR2 FYNNEI. The ends lost 8 bases at V and 0 bases at J; junction bases unmatched: 6. The CDR3 runs to 14 residues. CDR3: CASGIRGDQETQYF. The CDR3 bases are TGTGCCAGCGGCATCCGGGGGGACCAAGAGACCCAGTACTTC.

This clonotype was seen only a few times. V gene TRBV25-1 combines with J gene TRBJ2-3; possibly TRBD1 for D (5 bases). Deletions cut 1 base from V and 1 base from J, with 9 bases between. CDR1 MGHDK and CDR2 SYGVNS come from the germline V gene. The CDR3 has 15 amino acids. The CDR3 bases are TGTGCCAGCAGTGAATGGCAGGGCCGCACAGATACGCAGTATTTT. Protein sequence: CASSEWQGRTDTQYF.

The V call is TRBV5-1, the J call TRBJ2-7; 7 bases line up with TRBD2. Germline values: CDR1 SGHRS, CDR2 YFSETQ. The CDR3 spans 14 residues. J was trimmed by 3 bases and V by 4 bases; bases with no gene match: 7. CDR3 sequence: CASSAGTTDYEQYF. The CDR3 region has the DNA TGCGCCAGCAGCGCAGGGACTACCGACTACGAGCAGTACTTC.

This clonotype appeared a few times. In nucleotides, the CDR3 is TGTGCCAGCGTAGGGAAAAGGCCAGATACGCAGTATTTT. The encoded protein is CASVGKRPDTQYF. The chain joins TRBV6-1 to TRBJ2-3; D unresolved. The V end lost 8 bases, the J end lost 4 bases, and 13 bases lay between the germline ends. Germline CDR1 MNHNS, CDR2 SASEGT. There are 13 residues in the CDR3.

This clonotype was counted only a few times. The chain combines TRBV7-8 with TRBJ2-2; D is unclear. This CDR3 has 13 residues. Trimming removed 6 bases at V and 1 base at J, with 6 bases between. The germline CDR1 and CDR2 sequences are SGHVS and FQNEAQ. The CDR3 DNA is TGTGCCAGCAGACCTCGGAACACCGGGGAGCTGTTTTTT. Protein product: CASRPRNTGELFF.

This clonotype was observed a handful of times. The V call is TRBV20-1, the J call TRBJ1-2; D remains unclear. The V end was cut by 2 bases, the J end by 7 bases, with 11 bases between. This CDR3 has 12 amino acids. Germline CDR1 reads DFQATT; CDR2 reads SNEGSKA (reference sequence). CDR3 bases: TGCAGTGCTAGAAATCGGCTAAGTGGCTACACCTTC. Its translation is CSARNRLSGYTF.

The rearrangement joins TRBV6-1 to TRBJ1-6; 7 bases line up with TRBD1. CDR1 is MNHNS and CDR2 is SASEGT in the germline V gene. The CDR3 is 14 residues long. The V and J ends lost 10 bases and 9 bases, in that order; junction bases with no gene match: 12. The CDR3 DNA follows: TGTGCCACCGTCGGAGGGGGCTCCTTTTCACCCCTCCACTTT. It yields the protein CATVGGGSFSPLHF.

The gene calls are TRBV7-8 and TRBJ1-3, with D possibly TRBD1 on 5 matching bases. The V end was cut by 1 base, the J end by 6 bases, with 13 bases between. Looked up from germline, CDR1 is SGHVS and CDR2 is FQNEAQ. The CDR3 totals 15 residues. CDR3 sequence (DNA): TGTGCCAGCAGCTTAGTAGGGACCCCGGCAAACACCATATATTTT. Its translation: CASSLVGTPANTIYF.

The CDR3 DNA follows: TGTGCCAGCAGCTTCTCAACCCCCTATTACAATGAGCAGTTCTTC. Encoded protein: CASSFSTPYYNEQFF. The chain has TRBV7-2 and TRBJ2-1, with D unclear. V was shortened by 3 bases and J by 4 bases, with 13 bases between the two germline ends. The CDR3 has 15 residues. From germline, CDR1 is SGHTA and CDR2 FQGNSA.

This clonotype was seen many times. CDR3 in DNA: TGTGCCAGCAGTGAAGCGCTGGGTGGAGCGGGAGATTTCGAGCAGTACTTC. Translating gives CASSEALGGAGDFEQYF. This rearrangement joins TRBV6-1 to TRBJ2-7; 8 bases align to TRBD2. Trimming cost V 0 bases and J 6 bases; bases outside gene matches: 13. Germline assignment: CDR1 MNHNS and CDR2 SASEGT. The CDR3 length is 17 residues.